A selection of T cell receptor beta chains follows, all from one sample in a study of blood T cell repertoires in COVID-19. Here immunoSEQ multiplex PCR was the method, and the copy in TCRdb shows in-frame clones only, minus some. This sample yields 250,000 to 400,000 clones, of which around 88% are seen a single time; 1.5% to 2% belongs to the top ten. The sequencing input was peripheral blood. The receptors derive from a woman aged 30 to 39 with COVID-19, enrolled during active disease. The CDR3 runs from the conserved cysteine through the conserved F or W. A D gene is named only where the DNA matches it firmly. Expanded clones are given a class, and other clones once, few, many or no size at all.

J,size,D,V,DNA,CDR3
TRBJ1-2,NA,NA,TRBV2,TGTGCCAGCAGTGATGGACACTCATACTATGGCTACACCTTC,CASSDGHSYYGYTF
TRBJ2-3,once,TRBD2,TRBV19,TGTGCCAGTAGTATCCCGGGTAGCGGGGGAGATACGCAGTATTTT,CASSIPGSGGDTQYF
TRBJ1-3,NA,NA,TRBV29-1,TGCAGCGTTGAAGGCAGGGGCGACGGAAACACCATATATTTT,CSVEGRGDGNTIYF
TRBJ2-1,NA,NA,TRBV4-2,TGTGCCAGCAGCCAACATGGGGCAGCAGCTTACAATGAGCAGTTCTTC,CASSQHGAAAYNEQFF
TRBJ2-1,NA,TRBD2,TRBV7-2,TGTGCCAGCAGCTGGACTAGTAACCCCCGGAATGAGCAGTTCTTC,CASSWTSNPRNEQFF
TRBJ1-2,few,TRBD1,TRBV9,TGTGCCAGCCGGACAGGGGAAGATCGCTATGGCTACACCTTC,CASRTGEDRYGYTF
TRBJ2-7,NA,NA,TRBV7-2,TGTGCCAGCAGCTTAGGTAGTCGGTCCTACGAGCAGTACTTC,CASSLGSRSYEQYF
TRBJ1-2,NA,TRBD1,TRBV19,TGTGCCAGTTCCGGGACAGGGGGCTTCGGCTACACCTTC,CASSGTGGFGYTF
TRBJ2-6,NA,NA,TRBV30,TGTGCCTGGGGAGGACCCAGGACATCTTCTGGGGCCAACGTCCTGACTTTC,CAWGGPRTSSGANVLTF
TRBJ1-1,NA,NA,TRBV7-2,TGTGCCAGCAGCTTATCCGTGAACACTGAAGCTTTCTTT,CASSLSVNTEAFF
TRBJ1-1,NA,NA,TRBV15,TGTGCCACCAGCGAGAATCCAGCGGATAACACTGAAGCTTTCTTT,CATSENPADNTEAFF
TRBJ1-4,NA,NA,TRBV2,TGTGCCACCAAACAGGACGCAATTGAAAAACTGTTTTTT,CATKQDAIEKLFF
TRBJ1-2,few,NA,TRBV27,TGTGCCAGCAGTTTAGTAAGGGAGGGGGGCTACACCTTC,CASSLVREGGYTF
TRBJ1-2,NA,NA,TRBV6-5,TGTGCCAGCAGTCAGGGGCGCAGGGATGGCTACACCTTC,CASSQGRRDGYTF
TRBJ2-7,NA,TRBD1,TRBV10-3,TGTGCCATCACGAATGGAACAGGGGGCGAGCAGTACTTC,CAITNGTGGEQYF
TRBJ1-5,NA,TRBD1,TRBV29-1,TGCAGCGCCATTACAGGGGGCCGGGGCAATCAGCCCCAGCATTTT,CSAITGGRGNQPQHF
TRBJ1-6,NA,TRBD1,TRBV6-5,TGTGCCAGCAGTTACTCGAGACAGGGTTCCCCTCACTTT,CASSYSRQGSPHF
TRBJ2-1,NA,TRBD1,TRBV13,TGTGCCAGCAGTGGACAGGGGACGTACAATGAGCAGTTCTTC,CASSGQGTYNEQFF
TRBJ1-1,NA,TRBD1,TRBV30,TGTGCCTGGAGTCTAACACAGGGGGTGACTGAAGCTTTCTTT,CAWSLTQGVTEAFF
TRBJ2-2,NA,NA,TRBV5-1,TGCGCCAGCAGCTTAGAACCTACAGGGACCGGGGAGCTGTTTTTT,CASSLEPTGTGELFF
TRBJ2-2,NA,TRBD2,TRBV7-9,TGTGCCAGCAGCTCCAGGACTAGCACCGGGGAGCTGTTTTTT,CASSSRTSTGELFF
TRBJ1-3,NA,NA,TRBV7-8,TGTGCCAGCAGCCCGGGCCGGGGGTATGGAAACACCATATATTTT,CASSPGRGYGNTIYF
TRBJ2-3,NA,NA,TRBV5-1,TGCGCCAGCAGCTTGTCCCTAGCTGAAGATACGCAGTATTTT,CASSLSLAEDTQYF
TRBJ2-3,many,TRBD1,TRBV6-2/TRBV6-3,TGTGCCAGCAGTTTAGGGACAGGGGAAGCAGATACGCAGTATTTT,CASSLGTGEADTQYF